Sample share makes the clone carrying this T cell receptor beta chain medium-sized. The antigen is not known. Whenever a sequencing run was performed, it yielded over 170 million TCR-beta sequences from 15-18 subjects. TCRdb reprocessed the 5' RACE reads via MiXCR and lists one record per CDR3 protein. The data contain approximately 23,000 distinct CDR3 sequences, over 10% of them singletons. The data were taken from a study of neurological immune-mediated disorders. Study-level findings and limits: Patients with HTLV-1-associated myelopathy showed the most TCR clonal expansion. Those with multiple sclerosis showed the least, falling below healthy controls.

Time point of the sample: technical triplicate 1. Germline V lookup: CDR1 KGHDR, CDR2 SFDVKD. The CDR3 runs to 13 residues. Trimming took off 7 bases at V and 5 bases at J, with 13 bases between the two ends. Sequenced: CD4+ T cells from blood. This sequence originates from a female donor with HTLV-1-associated myelopathy (HAM/TSP). The chain has TRBV24-1 and TRBJ1-2, with TRBD1 as a possible D gene (5 bases). This chain's CDR3 is CATSPGGTYGYTF. The CDR3 nucleotides are TGTGCCACCAGCCCTGGGGGGACTTATGGCTACACCTTC.